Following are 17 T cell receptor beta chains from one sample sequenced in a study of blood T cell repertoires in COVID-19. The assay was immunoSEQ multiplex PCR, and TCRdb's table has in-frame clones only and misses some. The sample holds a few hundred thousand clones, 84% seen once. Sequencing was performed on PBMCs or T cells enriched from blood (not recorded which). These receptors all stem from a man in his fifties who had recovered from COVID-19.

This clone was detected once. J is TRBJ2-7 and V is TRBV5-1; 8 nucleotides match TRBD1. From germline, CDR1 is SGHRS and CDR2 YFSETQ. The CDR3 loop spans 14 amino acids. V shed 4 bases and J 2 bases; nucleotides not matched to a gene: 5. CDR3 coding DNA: TGCGCCAGCAGCGCCGACAGGGGACCCTACGAGCAGTACTTC. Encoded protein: CASSADRGPYEQYF.

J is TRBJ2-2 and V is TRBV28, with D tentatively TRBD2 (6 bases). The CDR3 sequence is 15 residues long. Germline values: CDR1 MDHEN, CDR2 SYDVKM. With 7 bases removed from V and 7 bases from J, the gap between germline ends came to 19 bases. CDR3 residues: CASMRAGSRGGELFF. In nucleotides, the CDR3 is TGTGCCAGCATGAGGGCAGGCTCGCGGGGCGGGGAGCTGTTTTTT.

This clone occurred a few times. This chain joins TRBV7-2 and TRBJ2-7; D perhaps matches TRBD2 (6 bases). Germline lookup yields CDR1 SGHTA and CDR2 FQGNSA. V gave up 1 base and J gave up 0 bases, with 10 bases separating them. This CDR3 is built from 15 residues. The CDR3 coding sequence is TGTGCCAGCAGCTTAGGATGGCGGGACTCCTACGAGCAGTACTTC. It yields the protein CASSLGWRDSYEQYF.

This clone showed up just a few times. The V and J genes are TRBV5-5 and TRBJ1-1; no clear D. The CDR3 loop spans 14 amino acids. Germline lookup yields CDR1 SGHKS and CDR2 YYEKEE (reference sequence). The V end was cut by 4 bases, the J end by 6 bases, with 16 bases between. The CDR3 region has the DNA TGTGCCAGCAGCACCGACGGCCGCGGCCCTGAAGCTTTCTTT. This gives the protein CASSTDGRGPEAFF.

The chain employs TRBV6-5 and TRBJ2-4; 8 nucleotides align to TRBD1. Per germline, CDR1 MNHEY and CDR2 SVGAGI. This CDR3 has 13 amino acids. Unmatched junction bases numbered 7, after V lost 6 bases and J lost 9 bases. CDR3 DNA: TGTGCCAGCAGGCGTGGACAGGGCGTCATTCAGTACTTC. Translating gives CASRRGQGVIQYF.

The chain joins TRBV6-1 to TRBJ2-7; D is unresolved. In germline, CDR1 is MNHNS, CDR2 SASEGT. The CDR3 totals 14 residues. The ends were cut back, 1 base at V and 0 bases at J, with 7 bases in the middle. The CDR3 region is CASSEGANSYEQYF. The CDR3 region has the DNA TGTGCCAGCAGTGAAGGCGCCAACTCCTACGAGCAGTACTTC.

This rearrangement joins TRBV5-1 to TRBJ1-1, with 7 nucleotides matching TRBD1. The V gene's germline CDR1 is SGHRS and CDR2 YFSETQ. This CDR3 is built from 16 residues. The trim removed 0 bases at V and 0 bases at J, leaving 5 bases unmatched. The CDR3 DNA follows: TGCGCCAGCAGCTTGGGGCAGGGGGGAGTGAACACTGAAGCTTTCTTT. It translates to CASSLGQGGVNTEAFF.

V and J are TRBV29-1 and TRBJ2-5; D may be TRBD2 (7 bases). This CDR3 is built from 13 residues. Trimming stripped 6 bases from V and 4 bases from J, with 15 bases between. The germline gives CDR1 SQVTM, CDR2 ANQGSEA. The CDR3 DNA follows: TGCAGCGTGGGAGGGGGTTCAGGAGAGACCCAGTACTTC. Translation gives CSVGGGSGETQYF.

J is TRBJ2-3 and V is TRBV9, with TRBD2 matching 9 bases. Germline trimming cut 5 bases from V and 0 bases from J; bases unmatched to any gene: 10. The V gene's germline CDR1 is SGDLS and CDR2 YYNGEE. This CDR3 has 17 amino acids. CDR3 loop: CASSGAGGYPSTDTQYF. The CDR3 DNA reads TGTGCCAGCAGTGGGGCGGGGGGGTACCCTAGCACAGATACGCAGTATTTT.

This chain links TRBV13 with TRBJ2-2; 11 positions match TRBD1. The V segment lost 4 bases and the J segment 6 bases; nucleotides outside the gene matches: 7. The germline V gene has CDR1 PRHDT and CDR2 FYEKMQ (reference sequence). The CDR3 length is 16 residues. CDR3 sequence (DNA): TGTGCCAGCAGCTCCCGGGACAGGGGGAGGTCCGGGGAGCTGTTTTTT. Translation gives CASSSRDRGRSGELFF.

The CDR3 loop reads CAISWDRDTQYF. The CDR3 DNA sequence: TGTGCCATCAGTTGGGACAGGGATACGCAGTATTTT. The chain is built from TRBV10-3 and TRBJ2-3; 8 bases line up with TRBD1. V was clipped by 5 bases and J by 6 bases; unmatched bases: 1. CDR3 length: 12 residues. Per germline, CDR1 ENHRY and CDR2 SYGVKD.

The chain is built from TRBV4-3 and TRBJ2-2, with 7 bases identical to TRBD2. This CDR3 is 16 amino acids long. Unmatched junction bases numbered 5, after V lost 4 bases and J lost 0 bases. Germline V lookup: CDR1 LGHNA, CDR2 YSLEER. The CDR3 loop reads CASSRLAVTNTGELFF. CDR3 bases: TGCGCCAGCAGCCGTCTAGCGGTGACGAACACCGGGGAGCTGTTTTTT.

CDR3 in amino acids: CASSFGLGGYTF. DNA for the CDR3: TGTGCCAGCAGTTTTGGACTCGGGGGCTACACCTTC. The J gene is TRBJ1-2, the V gene TRBV12-3 or TRBV12-4; D uncertain. V shed 3 bases and J shed 8 bases, with 10 bases lying between them. This CDR3 region has 12 residues.

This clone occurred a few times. This CDR3 reads CASSRHPGGRSTDTQYF. For the CDR3, the DNA is TGCGCCAGCAGCCGCCATCCGGGGGGGCGTAGCACAGATACGCAGTATTTT. This chain joins TRBV5-1 and TRBJ2-3, with 8 bases matching TRBD2. The germline CDR1 and CDR2 sequences are SGHRS and YFSETQ. The V segment lost 4 bases and the J segment 0 bases; nucleotides outside the gene matches: 10. CDR3 length: 17 amino acids.

The CDR3 DNA is TGTGCCAGCAGTTTACGGAACACTGAAGCTTTCTTT. It specifies CASSLRNTEAFF. The chain is built from TRBV28 and TRBJ1-1; D is undetermined. The CDR3 is made up of 12 amino acids. Germline assignment: CDR1 MDHEN and CDR2 SYDVKM. V lost 2 bases and J lost 1, with 2 bases in between. The full variable domain, with the rest looked up from reference TRBV28 and TRBJ1-1, is DVKVTQSSRYLVKRTGEKVFLECVQDMDHENMFWYRQDPGLGLRLIYFSYDVKMKEKGDIPEGYSVSREKKERFSLILESASTNQTSMYLCASSLRNTEAFFGQGTRLTVV.

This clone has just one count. In nucleotides, the CDR3 is TGTGCCAGCAGGGGACAATTATCCTCCTACGAGCAGTACTTC. This codes for CASRGQLSSYEQYF. This chain joins TRBV28 and TRBJ2-7, with D maybe TRBD1 (6 bases). Trimming took off 6 bases at V and 0 bases at J, with 12 bases between the two ends. The CDR3 runs to 14 residues. Looked up from germline, CDR1 is MDHEN and CDR2 is SYDVKM.

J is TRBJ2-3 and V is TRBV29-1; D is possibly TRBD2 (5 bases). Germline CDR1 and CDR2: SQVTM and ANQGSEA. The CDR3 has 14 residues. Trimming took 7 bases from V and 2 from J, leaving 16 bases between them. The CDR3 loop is CSATDFSPTDTQYF. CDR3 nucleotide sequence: TGCAGCGCCACGGACTTCTCTCCCACAGATACGCAGTATTTT.